A single sample is the source of the 29 T cell receptor beta chains below, sequenced in a study of technical replicates of blood from four donors. TCRdb's copy holds only in-frame clones and misses some; the assay was immunoSEQ multiplex PCR. The profile shows almost 85,000 clones, 95% to 98% of them singletons. Material: T cells isolated from PBMCs. Source of these receptors: a human donor in good health.

The CDR3 DNA reads TGTGCCAGTGTACCGGGACTAGCGCGCTACGAGCAGTACTTC. Translated: CASVPGLARYEQYF. The V and J genes are TRBV28 and TRBJ2-7; TRBD2 aligns across 10 bases. This CDR3 contains 14 residues. The germline V gene has CDR1 MDHEN and CDR2 SYDVKM. The J segment lost 3 bases and the V segment lost 9 bases, leaving 8 bases of the junction unmatched.

J is TRBJ1-1 and V is TRBV4-1; 10 bases align to TRBD1. The germline CDR1 and CDR2 sequences are MGHRA and YSYEKL. Trimming removed 3 bases from V and 2 bases from J; junction bases left unmatched: 15. This CDR3 is 19 amino acids long. The CDR3 DNA is TGCGCCAGCAGCCATACCTCGAGGGGACAGGGGCATATAAACACTGAAGCTTTCTTT. Protein: CASSHTSRGQGHINTEAFF.

The chain joins TRBV13 to TRBJ2-1; TRBD1 matches at 9 bases. V shed 7 bases and J 3 bases; nucleotides not matched to a gene: 7. The germline V gene has CDR1 PRHDT and CDR2 FYEKMQ (reference sequence). This CDR3 has 15 amino acids. CDR3 nucleotides: TGTGCCAGCAACAACAGGGGGCGCAGCTACAATGAGCAGTTCTTC. Translating it yields CASNNRGRSYNEQFF.

This sequence joins TRBV27 and TRBJ2-2; the match to TRBD2 covers 9 bases. This CDR3 contains 17 residues. The V gene end was trimmed by 1 base and the J gene end by 4 bases; junction bases not matched to a gene: 7. The germline gives CDR1 MNHEY, CDR2 SMNVEV (reference sequence). This chain's CDR3 is CASSLWSSSGATGELFF. The CDR3, as DNA: TGTGCCAGCAGTTTATGGTCATCTAGCGGGGCCACCGGGGAGCTGTTTTTT.

The chain joins TRBV4-2 to TRBJ1-2; D not resolved. V was shortened by 0 bases and J by 4 bases, with 12 bases between the two germline ends. Germline V gives CDR1 LGHNA, CDR2 YNFKEQ. The CDR3 length is 15 residues. The CDR3 DNA is TGTGCCAGCAGCCAAGATACGAGCCCCGGCTATGGCTACACCTTC. It codes for CASSQDTSPGYGYTF.

The chain employs TRBV5-1 and TRBJ2-1, with 9 bases identical to TRBD2. Germline V gives CDR1 SGHRS, CDR2 YFSETQ. The CDR3 spans 16 residues. The V segment lost 4 bases and the J segment 6 bases; nucleotides outside the gene matches: 11. The CDR3 here is CASSPPTSGGTNEQFF. Here the CDR3 DNA reads TGCGCCAGCAGCCCTCCGACTAGCGGAGGAACCAATGAGCAGTTCTTC.

The chain uses TRBV6-5 and TRBJ1-5; D remains ambiguous. The CDR3 runs to 12 residues. CDR1 MNHEY and CDR2 SVGAGI come from the germline V gene. V lost 9 bases to trimming and J lost 5 bases, with 11 bases between them. The CDR3 DNA reads as TGTGCCAGAGCGGGGAGTTATCAGCCCCAGCATTTT. It encodes CARAGSYQPQHF.

This clone was seen only once. The V and J genes are TRBV29-1 and TRBJ1-3, with TRBD1 matching over 7 bases. Per the germline V gene, CDR1 is SQVTM and CDR2 is ANQGSEA. Germline trimming cut 6 bases from V and 3 bases from J; bases unmatched to any gene: 14. The CDR3 extends over 16 amino acids. Written as DNA, the CDR3 is TGCAGCGTCCGGACAGGCGAAACCCATCGTGGAAACACCATATATTTT. Protein product: CSVRTGETHRGNTIYF. Together with reference TRBV29-1 and TRBJ1-3, the CDR3 gives the full variable domain: SAVISQKPSRDICQRGTSLTIQCQVDSQVTMMFWYRQQPGQSLTLIATANQGSEATYESGFVIDKFPISRPNLTFSTLTVSNMSPEDSSIYLCSVRTGETHRGNTIYFGEGSWLTVV.

The rearrangement links TRBV28 to TRBJ2-5; TRBD2 agrees at 7 bases. This CDR3 contains 13 residues. Germline V gives CDR1 MDHEN, CDR2 SYDVKM. V was pared by 6 bases and J by 5 bases, with 6 bases of the junction left unmatched. CDR3 coding DNA: TGTGCCAGCAGATCCGGACTAGGGGAGACCCAGTACTTC. This codes for CASRSGLGETQYF.

This chain uses TRBV9 with TRBJ1-6, with 9 bases matching TRBD1. CDR1 is SGDLS, CDR2 YYNGEE, per germline. CDR3 size: 15 residues. The ends lost 2 bases at V and 5 bases at J; junction bases unmatched: 2. CDR3 nucleotide sequence: TGTGCCAGCAGCGTGGGGGACAGGGATAATTCACCCCTCCACTTT. Translated, it gives CASSVGDRDNSPLHF.

This chain joins TRBV5-1 and TRBJ2-7, with 7 bases lining up with TRBD2. The CDR3 loop spans 14 amino acids. V lost 0 bases, J lost 0 bases, and 0 bases stayed unmatched. Germline V gives CDR1 SGHRS, CDR2 YFSETQ. The CDR3 DNA reads TGCGCCAGCAGCTTGGGGGACTACTCCTACGAGCAGTACTTC. It translates to CASSLGDYSYEQYF.

The chain carries TRBV11-2 and TRBJ2-7; 10 nucleotides line up with TRBD1. J lost 3 bases, V lost 4 bases, and 3 bases had no gene match. The length of the CDR3 is 14 residues. Looked up from germline, CDR1 is SGHAT and CDR2 is FQNNGV. As DNA, the CDR3 is TGTGCCAGCAGCTCTCGGACAGGGGGCTACGAGCAGTACTTC. It specifies CASSSRTGGYEQYF.

The gene calls are TRBV21-1 and TRBJ2-6; TRBD2, the D gene given by the table, was not confirmed from the DNA. TRBV21-1 is recorded as a pseudogene. The CDR3 runs to 13 residues. CDR3 protein: CASSPRGANVLTF. In DNA, the CDR3 is TGTGCCAGCAGCCCTCGGGGGGCCAACGTCCTGACTTTC.

The chain joins TRBV5-1 to TRBJ1-1; D not resolved. Germline V gives CDR1 SGHRS, CDR2 YFSETQ. Trimming took 2 bases from V and 1 from J, leaving 3 bases between them. CDR3 length: 12 residues. The DNA of the CDR3 is TGCGCCAGCAGCTTCGGGAACACTGAAGCTTTCTTT. It specifies CASSFGNTEAFF.

The genes are TRBV11-3 and TRBJ1-4, with 8 bases identical to TRBD1. Looked up from germline, CDR1 is SGHNT and CDR2 is YENEEA. With V trimmed by 4 bases and J by 4 bases, 5 bases remained unmatched. The CDR3 totals 15 residues. The CDR3 nucleotides read TGTGCCAGCAGCTCTCCAGGGGGCCGTAATGAAAAACTGTTTTTT. It is translated as CASSSPGGRNEKLFF.

The chain joins TRBV6-6 to TRBJ2-5; possible D gene TRBD2, 7 bases. This CDR3 spans 15 amino acids. The germline V gene has CDR1 MNHNY and CDR2 SVGAGI (reference sequence). V lost 1 base and J lost 4, with 13 bases in between. Here the CDR3 reads CASSYLGGARETQYF. DNA of the CDR3: TGTGCCAGCAGTTACTTGGGGGGGGCACGAGAGACCCAGTACTTC.

J is TRBJ2-2 and V is TRBV6-5, with a weak D call TRBD1 (6 bases). From germline, CDR1 is MNHEY and CDR2 SVGAGI. Trimming cost V 7 bases and J 3 bases, with 15 bases left between them. The CDR3 totals 15 residues. DNA of the CDR3: TGTGCCAGCAATACTTACAGGGTTGACACCGGGGAGCTGTTTTTT. Its translation is CASNTYRVDTGELFF.

The chain links TRBV11-2 to TRBJ2-7; a possible D gene is TRBD1 (5 bases). The CDR3 covers 14 residues. The germline V gene has CDR1 SGHAT and CDR2 FQNNGV. The V end was cut by 6 bases, the J end by 1 base, with 13 bases between. Written as DNA, the CDR3 is TGTGCCAGCAGTTCAAGACAGAGTTCCTACGAGCAGTACTTC. Translation: CASSSRQSSYEQYF.

V gene TRBV5-6 combines with J gene TRBJ2-3; 10 bases fit TRBD2. This CDR3 is 16 amino acids long. The V gene end was trimmed by 1 base and the J gene end by 6 bases; junction bases not matched to a gene: 8. CDR1 and CDR2 (germline): SGHDT, YYEEEE. CDR3 nucleotides: TGTGCCAGCAGCTTGATGTTGGCTAGCGGGAGCGATACGCAGTATTTT. This sequence encodes CASSLMLASGSDTQYF.

Written as DNA, the CDR3 is TGTGCCAGCAGTTACTCGGGGGGAAGCAATCAGCCCCAGCATTTT. This sequence encodes CASSYSGGSNQPQHF. The J gene is TRBJ1-5, the V gene TRBV6-6; D may be TRBD1 (5 bases). CDR1 is MNHNY, CDR2 SVGAGI, per germline (reference sequence). V dropped 0 bases and J dropped 1 base, with 7 bases sitting between them. The CDR3 has 15 amino acids.

The chain carries TRBV12-5 and TRBJ1-1; D perhaps matches TRBD1 (5 bases). V was trimmed by 0 bases and J by 9 bases, leaving 11 bases between them. The CDR3 length is 13 residues. Germline V CDR1 and CDR2: LGHNT, FRNRAP. The CDR3 sequence: CASGLVTSGKAFF. Written as DNA, the CDR3 is TGTGCTAGTGGTTTGGTAACCTCAGGGAAAGCTTTCTTT.

The chain is built from TRBV11-2 and TRBJ2-2, with D perhaps matching TRBD1 (5 bases). This CDR3 comprises 17 residues. V was shortened by 5 bases and J by 5 bases, with 21 bases between the two germline ends. The germline gives CDR1 SGHAT, CDR2 FQNNGV. The CDR3 DNA reads TGTGCCAGCAGCCCGGTGGGCAGGGTAATTACGACCGGGGAGCTGTTTTTT. This translates into CASSPVGRVITTGELFF.

The rearrangement uses TRBV30 and TRBJ1-1, with D hard to call. Trimming removed 2 bases from V and 4 bases from J, with 11 bases in between. This CDR3 is built from 13 residues. Per germline, CDR1 GTSNPN and CDR2 SVGIG (reference sequence). Here the CDR3 reads CAWSYSAGTEAFF. DNA of the CDR3: TGTGCCTGGAGTTACTCGGCGGGCACTGAAGCTTTCTTT. The full variable domain, completed using reference TRBV30 and TRBJ1-1, is SQTIHQWPATLVQPVGSPLSLECTVEGTSNPNLYWYRQAAGRGLQLLFYSVGIGQISSEVPQNLSASRPQDRQFILSSKKLLLSDSGFYLCAWSYSAGTEAFFGQGTRLTVV.

The chain links TRBV11-2 to TRBJ1-3, with D hard to call. Germline lookup yields CDR1 SGHAT and CDR2 FQNNGV. Trimming stripped 2 bases from V and 3 bases from J, with 2 bases between. The CDR3 loop spans 12 amino acids. Here the CDR3 reads CASSLRGNTIYF. The CDR3 coding sequence is TGTGCCAGCAGCTTACGTGGAAACACCATATATTTT. Supplemented by reference TRBV11-2 and TRBJ1-3, the full variable domain reads EAGVAQSPRYKIIEKRQSVAFWCNPISGHATLYWYQQILGQGPKLLIQFQNNGVVDDSQLPKDRFSAERLKGVDSTLKIQPAKLEDSAVYLCASSLRGNTIYFGEGSWLTVV.

The V and J genes are TRBV27 and TRBJ2-5; D gene ambiguous. V was trimmed by 6 bases and J by 3 bases, leaving 17 bases between them. Germline lookup yields CDR1 MNHEY and CDR2 SMNVEV (reference sequence). This CDR3 comprises 15 residues. The CDR3, as DNA: TGTGCCAGCAGCCAGAAGGCGGAAGGCGAAGAGACCCAGTACTTC. Residues: CASSQKAEGEETQYF.

The rearrangement uses TRBV11-3 and TRBJ2-3, with 13 bases lining up with TRBD2. The CDR3 length is 17 residues. The V and J ends lost 5 bases and 5 bases, in that order; junction bases with no gene match: 10. Germline loops: CDR1 SGHNT, CDR2 YENEEA. CDR3 DNA sequence: TGTGCCAGCAGCCACGGACTAGCGGGAGATGATAGAGATACGCAGTATTTT. Translating gives CASSHGLAGDDRDTQYF.

This sequence joins TRBV10-1 and TRBJ2-1; TRBD2 aligns across 7 bases. This CDR3 is 14 amino acids long. V lost 4 bases and J lost 6; bases outside the gene matches: 6. Germline V lookup: CDR1 WNHNN, CDR2 SYGVQD (reference sequence). CDR3 protein: CASSAGGYLNEQFF. The CDR3 DNA reads TGCGCCAGCAGTGCGGGGGGTTACCTCAATGAGCAGTTCTTC.

The chain links TRBV19 to TRBJ1-2, with 9 nucleotides matching TRBD1. V lost 5 bases, J lost 8 bases, and 6 bases stayed unmatched. CDR3 size: 13 residues. From germline, CDR1 is LNHDA and CDR2 SQIVND (reference sequence). CDR3 in DNA: TGTGCCAGTAGTGGGGACAGGGAAAGCGGCTACACCTTC. Amino acids: CASSGDRESGYTF.

The chain uses TRBV7-8 and TRBJ1-1, with TRBD1 as a possible D gene (5 bases). CDR1 is SGHVS and CDR2 is FQNEAQ in the germline V gene. CDR3 size: 19 residues. The V end was cut by 1 base, the J end by 1 base, with 22 bases between. As DNA, the CDR3 is TGTGCCAGCAGCTTAGGTCAGCCAGGGAATGCGGTCTGGAACACTGAAGCTTTCTTT. Amino acids: CASSLGQPGNAVWNTEAFF. The variable domain in full, with the rest retrieved from reference TRBV7-8 and TRBJ1-1, is GAGVSQSPRYKVAKRGQDVALRCDPISGHVSLFWYQQALGQGPEFLTYFQNEAQLDKSGLPSDRFFAERPEGSVSTLKIQRTQQEDSAVYLCASSLGQPGNAVWNTEAFFGQGTRLTVV.